These T cell receptor beta chains were read from a single sample in a study of blood T cells in healthy people across ages. Each CDR3 protein gets one entry after TCRdb re-called the 5' RACE reads with MiXCR. Here the sample spans 600,000 or so distinct CDR3 sequences, 20% to 25% being singletons. Material for sequencing was blood. These receptors originate from a man aged 65-85 years in good health. Both conserved end residues are part of each CDR3. A D gene is named only where the DNA matches it firmly. Rows give clone size only sometimes, using once, few, many, or a class for an expanded clone.

length: 13
J: TRBJ2-7
D: TRBD2
size: few
V: TRBV5-1
DNA: TGCGCCAGCAGCTGGGAGGGGAACTACGAGCAGTACTTC
CDR3: CASSWEGNYEQYF

length: 17
J: TRBJ2-3
D: NA
size: few
V: TRBV15
DNA: TGTGCCACCAGCAGAGGGGCTAGCGTTCCTAGCACAGATACGCAGTATTTT
CDR3: CATSRGASVPSTDTQYF

length: 13
J: TRBJ2-2
D: TRBD2
size: NA
V: TRBV10-1
DNA: TGCGCCGGCAGTTTTAGCGGGAGCTGGGAGCTGTTTTTT
CDR3: CAGSFSGSWELFF

length: 17
J: TRBJ1-4
D: NA
size: few
V: TRBV5-1
DNA: TGCGCCAGCAGCTTGGGCCCCGCAGGATCAGGGAGTGAAAAACTGTTTTTT
CDR3: CASSLGPAGSGSEKLFF

length: 15
J: TRBJ1-5
D: NA
size: NA
V: TRBV5-6
DNA: TGTGCCAGCACCCCTGCGGAGGGGACACGGCAGCCCCAGCATTTT
CDR3: CASTPAEGTRQPQHF

length: 18
J: TRBJ2-6
D: TRBD1
size: few
V: TRBV7-9
DNA: TGTGCCAGCAGCTTAGTTGGACAGGGCGGCTCTGGGGCCAACGTCCTGACTTTC
CDR3: CASSLVGQGGSGANVLTF

length: 16
J: TRBJ2-6
D: TRBD1
size: NA
V: TRBV10-3
DNA: TGTGCCGTCAGTGCGGCAGGGGGCGCAGGGGCCAACGTCCTGACTTTC
CDR3: CAVSAAGGAGANVLTF

length: 15
J: TRBJ1-5
D: NA
size: few
V: TRBV9
DNA: TGTGCCAGCAGCGTAGCGCCAGGGCCCGATCAGCCCCAGCATTTT
CDR3: CASSVAPGPDQPQHF

length: 16
J: TRBJ2-1
D: TRBD2
size: few
V: TRBV7-2
DNA: TGTGCCAGCAGCTTAGTGTCTAGCGGGTACTACAATGAGCAGTTCTTC
CDR3: CASSLVSSGYYNEQFF

length: 15
J: TRBJ2-2
D: NA
size: NA
V: TRBV15
DNA: TGTGCCACCAGCAGAGATTTTACGAGGGACGGGGAGCTGTTTTTT
CDR3: CATSRDFTRDGELFF

length: 14
J: TRBJ1-2
D: NA
size: few
V: TRBV20-1
DNA: TGCAGCGCTAGAAATCCGGGAAGGGAGGATGGCTACACCTTC
CDR3: CSARNPGREDGYTF

length: 15
J: TRBJ2-1
D: NA
size: NA
V: TRBV7-9
DNA: TGTGCCAGCAGCCCAACCTATGTCCCCTACAATGAGCAGTTCTTC
CDR3: CASSPTYVPYNEQFF

length: 14
J: TRBJ2-7
D: NA
size: NA
V: TRBV2
DNA: TGTGCCAGCAGTTACGGGACGGGGGCCTACGAGCAGTACTTC
CDR3: CASSYGTGAYEQYF

length: 14
J: TRBJ1-2
D: TRBD1
size: NA
V: TRBV6-2/TRBV6-3
DNA: TGTGCCAGCAGGAATACGGGACAGGGGAATGGCTACACCTTC
CDR3: CASRNTGQGNGYTF